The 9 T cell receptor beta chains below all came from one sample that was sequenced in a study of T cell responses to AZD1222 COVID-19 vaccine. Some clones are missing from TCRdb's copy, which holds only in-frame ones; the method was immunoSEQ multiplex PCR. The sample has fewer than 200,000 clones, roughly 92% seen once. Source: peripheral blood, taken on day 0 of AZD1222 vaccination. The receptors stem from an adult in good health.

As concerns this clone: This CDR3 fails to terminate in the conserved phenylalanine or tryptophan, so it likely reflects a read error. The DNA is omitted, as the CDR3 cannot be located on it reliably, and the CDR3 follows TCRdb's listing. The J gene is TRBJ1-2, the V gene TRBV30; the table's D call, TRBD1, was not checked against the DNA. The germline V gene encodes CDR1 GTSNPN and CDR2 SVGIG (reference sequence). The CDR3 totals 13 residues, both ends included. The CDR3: CAWRFRDRESLGL.

CDR3 in DNA: TGTGCCAGCAGCGCGATAGATGGCTACACCTTC. This codes for CASSAIDGYTF. V gene TRBV9 combines with J gene TRBJ1-2; no reliable D call. Germline V gives CDR1 SGDLS, CDR2 YYNGEE. This CDR3 comprises 11 residues. V was cut by 3 bases and J by 6 bases, with 6 bases left in between.

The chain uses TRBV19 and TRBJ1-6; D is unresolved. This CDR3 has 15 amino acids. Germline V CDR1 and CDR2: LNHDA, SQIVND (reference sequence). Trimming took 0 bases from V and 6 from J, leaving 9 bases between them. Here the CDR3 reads CASSIEGRTNSPLHF. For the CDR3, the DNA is TGTGCCAGTAGTATAGAGGGGAGAACTAATTCACCCCTCCACTTT.

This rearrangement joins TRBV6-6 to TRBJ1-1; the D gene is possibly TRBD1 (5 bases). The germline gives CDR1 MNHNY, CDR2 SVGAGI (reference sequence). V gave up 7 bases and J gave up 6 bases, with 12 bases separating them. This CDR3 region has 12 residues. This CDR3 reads CASTYGGAEAFF. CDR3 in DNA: TGTGCCAGCACCTACGGGGGGGCTGAAGCTTTCTTT.

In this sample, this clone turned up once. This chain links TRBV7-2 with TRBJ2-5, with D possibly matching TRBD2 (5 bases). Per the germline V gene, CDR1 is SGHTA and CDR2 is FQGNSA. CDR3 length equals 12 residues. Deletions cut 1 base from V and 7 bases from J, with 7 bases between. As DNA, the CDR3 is TGTGCCAGCAGCTTAGGGACTTTGACCCAGTACTTC. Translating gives CASSLGTLTQYF.

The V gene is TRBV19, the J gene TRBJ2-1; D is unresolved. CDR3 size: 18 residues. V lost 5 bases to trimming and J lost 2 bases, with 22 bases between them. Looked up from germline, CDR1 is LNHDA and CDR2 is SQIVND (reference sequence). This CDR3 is CASSPRSGWSLAYNEQFF. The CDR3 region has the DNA TGTGCCAGTAGTCCCCGTAGTGGGTGGAGTTTGGCCTACAATGAGCAGTTCTTC.

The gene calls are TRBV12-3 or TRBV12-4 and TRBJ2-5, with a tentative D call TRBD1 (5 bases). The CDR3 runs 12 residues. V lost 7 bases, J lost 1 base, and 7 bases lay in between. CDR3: CASTGSQETQYF. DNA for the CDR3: TGTGCCAGCACAGGGTCCCAAGAGACCCAGTACTTC.

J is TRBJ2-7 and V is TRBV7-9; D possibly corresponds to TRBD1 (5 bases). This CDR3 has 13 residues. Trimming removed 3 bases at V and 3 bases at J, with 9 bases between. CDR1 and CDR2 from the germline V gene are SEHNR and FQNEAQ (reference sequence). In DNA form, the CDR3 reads TGTGCCAGCAGCTTGGCCAGGGACTACGAGCAGTACTTC. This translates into CASSLARDYEQYF.

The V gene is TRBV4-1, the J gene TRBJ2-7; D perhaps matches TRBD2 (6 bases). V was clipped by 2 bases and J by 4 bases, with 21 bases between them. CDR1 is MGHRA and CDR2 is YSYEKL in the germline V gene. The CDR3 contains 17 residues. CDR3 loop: CASSQTGVTAALYEQYF. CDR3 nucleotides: TGCGCCAGCAGCCAAACGGGGGTAACGGCAGCCTTATACGAGCAGTACTTC.